Shown below are 31 T cell receptor beta chains from a single sample sequenced in a study of post-analysis software for immune sequencing data. The study, taken as a whole, reports: TRBV5-6, TRBV5-1 and TRBV20-1 belonged to a set of a handful of TRBV segments that were more frequent in patients than controls.

These receptors have no identified antigens. Unique molecular identifiers had been added to the TCR beta cDNA libraries. MiXCR was run by TCRdb on the PCR reads, yielding one entry per CDR3 protein. Of hundreds of thousands of distinct CDR3 sequences in the sample, roughly 29% were seen once. The sequencing sample was made of blood. These receptors originate from a girl aged 10 to 17 with multiple sclerosis.

Only a few counts were recorded for this clonotype. V and J are TRBV10-3 and TRBJ2-7, with D uncertain. The CDR3 runs to 14 residues. Germline-derived CDR1 and CDR2 are ENHRY and SYGVKD. V dropped 0 bases and J dropped 5 bases, with 11 bases sitting between them. In nucleotides, the CDR3 is TGTGCCATCAGTGAGTCGACTCGGAAAGACGAGCAGTACTTC. Protein: CAISESTRKDEQYF.

This clonotype was observed a handful of times. One junction end disagrees with the germline gene, perhaps due to a read error. The chain links TRBV18 to TRBJ2-7; a possible D gene is TRBD2 (6 bases). This CDR3 region has 15 residues. Germline V CDR1 and CDR2: KGHSH, LQKENI. The CDR3 reads CASPPPAGSSYEQYF. The CDR3, as DNA: TGTGCCAGCCCACCACCGGCGGGGAGCTCCTACGAGCAGTACTTC. Complete variable domain (other parts from reference TRBV18 and TRBJ2-7): NAGVMQNPRHLVRRRGQEARLRCSPMKGHSHVYWYRQLPEEGLKFMVYLQKENIIDESGMPKERFSAEFPKEGPSILRIQQVVRGDSAAYFCASPPPAGSSYEQYFGPGTRLTVT.

This clonotype was found a few times. The chain has TRBV28 and TRBJ2-3; 7 bases match TRBD1. The CDR3 runs to 17 residues. The germline V gene encodes CDR1 MDHEN and CDR2 SYDVKM. V trimming: 5 bases; J trimming: 0 bases; junction bases outside the gene matches: 11. CDR3 amino acids: CASSPIGGQQSTDTQYF. The CDR3 DNA follows: TGTGCCAGCAGTCCCATAGGGGGACAGCAAAGCACAGATACGCAGTATTTT. Complete variable domain (other parts from reference TRBV28 and TRBJ2-3): DVKVTQSSRYLVKRTGEKVFLECVQDMDHENMFWYRQDPGLGLRLIYFSYDVKMKEKGDIPEGYSVSREKKERFSLILESASTNQTSMYLCASSPIGGQQSTDTQYFGPGTRLTVL.

The chain is built from TRBV5-1 and TRBJ2-1, with 8 bases that match TRBD2. Germline V gene sequence: CDR1 SGHRS, CDR2 YFSETQ. The CDR3 length is 14 residues. The J segment lost 7 bases and the V segment lost 0 bases, leaving 3 bases of the junction unmatched. CDR3 in DNA: TGCGCCAGCAGCTTGGGGACTAGCACGAATGAGCAGTTCTTC. This codes for CASSLGTSTNEQFF.

This rearrangement joins TRBV29-1 to TRBJ1-1; D not resolved. Per germline, CDR1 SQVTM and CDR2 ANQGSEA. CDR3 length: 11 residues. The V end was cut by 6 bases, the J end by 1 base, with 6 bases between. The CDR3 DNA reads TGCAGCGTGTGGGAGAACACTGAAGCTTTCTTT. This encodes CSVWENTEAFF.

This clonotype has only a few counts. J is TRBJ2-1 and V is TRBV5-1; weak D call: TRBD1 (6 bases). The length of the CDR3 is 13 residues. V dropped 4 bases and J dropped 7 bases, with 12 bases sitting between them. CDR1 and CDR2 from the germline V gene are SGHRS and YFSETQ. CDR3 coding DNA: TGCGCCAGCAGCCGGACAGTTTTTAATGAGCAGTTCTTC. Translated: CASSRTVFNEQFF.

This clonotype was recorded a few times. V gene TRBV29-1 combines with J gene TRBJ1-1; unclear D gene. Germline loops: CDR1 SQVTM, CDR2 ANQGSEA. Trimming shortened V by 3 bases and J by 0 bases, and 8 bases separated the two germline ends. CDR3 length: 13 amino acids. The CDR3 bases are TGCAGCGTTGACGCGCCCATGAACACTGAAGCTTTCTTT. Protein product: CSVDAPMNTEAFF.

This clonotype occurred a few times. This chain links TRBV3-1 with TRBJ2-7, with 7 bases lining up with TRBD2. This CDR3 contains 16 residues. Trimming at V came to 0 bases and at J to 6 bases, leaving 11 bases not matched to a gene. Per the germline V gene, CDR1 is LGHDT and CDR2 is YNNKEL (reference sequence). The CDR3 here is CASSQDGGGLRVEQYF. The CDR3 nucleotides are TGTGCCAGCAGCCAAGATGGGGGGGGTCTTCGGGTCGAGCAGTACTTC.

The chain uses TRBV20-1 and TRBJ2-1, with TRBD2 matching 7 bases. V lost 0 bases, J lost 9 bases, and 8 bases stayed unmatched. The germline V gene encodes CDR1 DFQATT and CDR2 SNEGSKA (reference sequence). This CDR3 is built from 14 residues. The CDR3 bases are TGCAGTGCTAGAGACCAGCGGGGCCTAAGTGAGCAGTTCTTC. This codes for CSARDQRGLSEQFF.

This clonotype was observed at least ten times. CDR3 DNA sequence: TGTGCCACCAGCAGAGACAGGGTTGGAAATGAGCAGTACTTC. As protein: CATSRDRVGNEQYF. This chain joins TRBV15 and TRBJ2-7; D may be TRBD1 (5 bases). CDR3 length: 14 residues. V was shortened by 0 bases and J by 7 bases, with 13 bases between the two germline ends. Germline V gene sequence: CDR1 LNHNV, CDR2 YYDKDF (reference sequence).

This chain links TRBV7-2 with TRBJ1-2, with a weak D call TRBD1 (5 bases). This CDR3 contains 15 residues. Germline V lookup: CDR1 SGHTA, CDR2 FQGNSA. V gave up 5 bases and J gave up 2 bases, with 15 bases separating them. CDR3 in amino acids: CASSPRQTLNYGYTF. The CDR3 DNA reads as TGTGCCAGCAGCCCCCGACAGACCCTAAACTATGGCTACACCTTC.

The rearrangement links TRBV28 to TRBJ1-2; 7 bases are shared with TRBD1. The V gene end was trimmed by 4 bases and the J gene end by 5 bases; junction bases not matched to a gene: 10. From germline, CDR1 is MDHEN and CDR2 SYDVKM. The CDR3 has 15 residues. CDR3 nucleotide sequence: TGTGCCAGCAGTTATAACGACAGGGATTTATATGGCTACACCTTC. This encodes CASSYNDRDLYGYTF.

This clonotype was observed a few times. The rearrangement joins TRBV29-1 to TRBJ1-2, with D possibly being TRBD1 (6 bases). Germline lookup yields CDR1 SQVTM and CDR2 ANQGSEA. Trimming stripped 4 bases from V and 4 bases from J, with 16 bases between. The length of the CDR3 is 14 residues. CDR3 coding DNA: TGCAGCGTTGTCGGATCGGGGGCTTTCTATGGCTACACCTTC. Translated, it gives CSVVGSGAFYGYTF.

This clonotype was seen a handful of times. The V gene is TRBV29-1, the J gene TRBJ2-7; no clear D gene. There are 13 residues in the CDR3. With 7 bases removed from V and 2 bases from J, the gap between germline ends came to 15 bases. Looked up from germline, CDR1 is SQVTM and CDR2 is ANQGSEA. In nucleotides, the CDR3 is TGCAGCGCCGGTGGGCAGGACCCCTACGAGCAGTACTTC. The encoded protein is CSAGGQDPYEQYF.

The chain employs TRBV20-1 and TRBJ1-2; D call uncertain. This CDR3 spans 14 amino acids. Germline assignment: CDR1 DFQATT and CDR2 SNEGSKA (reference sequence). Trimming removed 4 bases from V and 5 bases from J, with 17 bases in between. CDR3 in amino acids: CSATRGTSAYGYTF. In DNA, the CDR3 is TGCAGTGCTACCCGTGGCACCTCGGCATATGGCTACACCTTC.

This clonotype was counted between two and nine times. This chain connects TRBV29-1 to TRBJ1-1; weak D call: TRBD1 (6 bases). The germline CDR1 and CDR2 sequences are SQVTM and ANQGSEA. V was pared by 5 bases and J by 5 bases, with 18 bases between. The CDR3 loop spans 14 amino acids. CDR3 bases: TGCAGCGTTACCCAGTCCGGGGGCGGGACTGAAGCTTTCTTT. Amino acids: CSVTQSGGGTEAFF.

This clonotype was found a few times. The J gene is TRBJ2-5, the V gene TRBV6-2 or TRBV6-3; D ambiguous. CDR1 is MNHEY and CDR2 is SVGEGT in the germline V gene. This CDR3 contains 12 residues. V was clipped by 5 bases and J by 5 bases, with 9 bases between them. In DNA form, the CDR3 reads TGTGCCAGCAGTCGCTCCCGGGAGACCCAGTACTTC. Translating gives CASSRSRETQYF.

This clonotype has more than one count but fewer than ten. This chain links TRBV24-1 with TRBJ2-5; no clear D. CDR1 is KGHDR and CDR2 is SFDVKD in the germline V gene. The V and J ends lost 3 bases and 0 bases respectively, with 13 bases between them. CDR3 length equals 16 residues. The CDR3 here is CATSDAVVTNQETQYF. The CDR3 bases are TGTGCCACCAGTGATGCCGTTGTCACAAACCAAGAGACCCAGTACTTC.

This clonotype appeared a few times. V is TRBV28 and J is TRBJ2-5; D may correspond to TRBD1 or TRBD2 (6 bases each). CDR3 size: 15 residues. The germline V gene has CDR1 MDHEN and CDR2 SYDVKM. V lost 9 bases and J 5 bases, leaving 22 bases between the germline ends. CDR3 bases: TGTGCCAGTAGTCCCTCGAGGGGGGCTCTGGAGACCCAGTACTTC. This sequence encodes CASSPSRGALETQYF.

This clonotype was seen a few times. The chain uses TRBV15 and TRBJ2-6; no clear D gene. Germline V gene data show CDR1 as LNHNV and CDR2 as YYDKDF (reference sequence). The CDR3 consists of 18 residues. V was trimmed by 3 bases and J by 0 bases, leaving 15 bases between them. The CDR3 DNA sequence: TGTGCCACCAGCAGCGAGGCAGTTATTAGCTCTGGGGCCAACGTCCTGACTTTC. As protein: CATSSEAVISSGANVLTF.

Remarks on this clonotype: This may be a read error, as it is one base from a much larger clone. In DNA, the CDR3 is TGTGCCAGCAGGACTGGGACAGCCGGACAAGAGGCCCAGTACTTC. Its translation: CASRTGTAGQEAQYF. The chain joins TRBV7-2 to TRBJ2-5, with 7 bases aligning to TRBD1. The CDR3 is 15 amino acids. The germline V gene encodes CDR1 SGHTA and CDR2 FQGNSA.

The genes are TRBV5-1 and TRBJ2-1, with TRBD2 matching 12 bases. Germline CDR1 reads SGHRS; CDR2 reads YFSETQ. The CDR3 spans 15 residues. J was trimmed by 10 bases and V by 0 bases; bases with no gene match: 5. This CDR3 reads CASSLETSGRGEQFF. As DNA, the CDR3 is TGCGCCAGCAGCTTGGAGACTAGCGGGAGAGGAGAGCAGTTCTTC. Filled out from reference TRBV5-1 and TRBJ2-1, the complete variable domain reads KAGVTQTPRYLIKTRGQQVTLSCSPISGHRSVSWYQQTPGQGLQFLFEYFSETQRNKGNFPGRFSGRQFSNSRSEMNVSTLELGDSALYLCASSLETSGRGEQFFGPGTRLTVL.

This clonotype was detected only a few times. The chain joins TRBV20-1 to TRBJ2-5, with 9 nucleotides matching TRBD2. This CDR3 is built from 14 residues. CDR1 DFQATT and CDR2 SNEGSKA come from the germline V gene (reference sequence). V gave up 5 bases and J gave up 7 bases; unmatched junction bases: 11. CDR3 protein: CSAPPSGGSGTQYF. In nucleotides, the CDR3 is TGCAGTGCTCCCCCCAGCGGGGGGTCGGGGACCCAGTACTTC.

The chain is built from TRBV27 and TRBJ2-5; a possible D gene is TRBD2 (5 bases). Near its end, the DNA agrees better with TRBJ2-7, so the J call may be wrong. The CDR3 spans 13 residues. CDR1 and CDR2 from the germline V gene are MNHEY and SMNVEV (reference sequence). CDR3 nucleotide sequence: TGTGCCAGCAGTTTTGTCCGGGGTGACGAGCAGTACTTC. Translating it yields CASSFVRGDEQYF.

This clonotype has more than one count but fewer than ten. The chain has TRBV11-2 and TRBJ2-7, with D perhaps TRBD1 or TRBD2 (6 bases each). The germline V gene encodes CDR1 SGHAT and CDR2 FQNNGV. V gave up 0 bases and J gave up 5 bases, with 14 bases separating them. The CDR3 extends over 15 amino acids. The CDR3 nucleotides are TGTGCCAGCAGCTTAGATGGCCTAGGGGGGCACGAGCAGTACTTC. Protein product: CASSLDGLGGHEQYF.

This clonotype was counted a few times. The chain couples TRBV20-1 to TRBJ2-4; D might be TRBD2 (6 bases). This CDR3 has 12 amino acids. With 5 bases removed from V and 6 bases from J, the gap between germline ends came to 11 bases. The germline V gene has CDR1 DFQATT and CDR2 SNEGSKA (reference sequence). CDR3 protein: CSALPGGNIQYF. The DNA for the CDR3 is TGCAGTGCTCTACCCGGGGGAAACATTCAGTACTTC.

This sequence joins TRBV9 and TRBJ2-1; D not certain. Trimming cost V 2 bases and J 4 bases, with 10 bases left between them. This CDR3 spans 14 amino acids. Germline V gene data show CDR1 as SGDLS and CDR2 as YYNGEE. CDR3 sequence reads: CASSVGLSYNEQFF. CDR3 in DNA: TGTGCCAGCAGCGTTGGGTTGAGTTACAATGAGCAGTTCTTC.

This clonotype was counted only a few times. V gene TRBV20-1 combines with J gene TRBJ2-5, with no clear D. V shed 6 bases and J shed 2 bases, with 7 bases lying between them. Germline CDR1 is DFQATT and CDR2 is SNEGSKA (reference sequence). The CDR3 runs 11 residues. The CDR3 region has the DNA TGCAGTGCCGAAAAACAAGAGACCCAGTACTTC. This sequence encodes CSAEKQETQYF.

The chain combines TRBV5-1 with TRBJ2-1; TRBD2 matches at 8 bases. This CDR3 has 14 residues. The V gene's germline CDR1 is SGHRS and CDR2 YFSETQ. With 4 bases clipped from V and 8 bases from J, the junction kept 8 bases outside the gene matches. As DNA, the CDR3 is TGCGCCAGCAGCGCATCCGGGGGGGCCCATGAGCAGTTCTTC. It is translated as CASSASGGAHEQFF.

The chain has TRBV6-1 and TRBJ1-1; D not resolved. This CDR3 has 15 amino acids. Germline CDR1 is MNHNS and CDR2 is SASEGT. The V and J ends lost 2 bases and 0 bases respectively, with 10 bases between them. The CDR3 DNA follows: TGTGCCAGCAGTGAAAAAGGGTTTCTGAACACTGAAGCTTTCTTT. It yields the protein CASSEKGFLNTEAFF.

The chain uses TRBV20-1 and TRBJ2-7; D may correspond to TRBD1 or TRBD2 (6 bases each). V was pared by 7 bases and J by 4 bases, with 14 bases between. Germline V gene lookup returns CDR1 DFQATT and CDR2 SNEGSKA (reference sequence). The CDR3 loop spans 12 amino acids. CDR3: CSVSRGRYEQYF. CDR3 coding DNA: TGCAGTGTTAGTAGGGGGAGGTACGAGCAGTACTTC.